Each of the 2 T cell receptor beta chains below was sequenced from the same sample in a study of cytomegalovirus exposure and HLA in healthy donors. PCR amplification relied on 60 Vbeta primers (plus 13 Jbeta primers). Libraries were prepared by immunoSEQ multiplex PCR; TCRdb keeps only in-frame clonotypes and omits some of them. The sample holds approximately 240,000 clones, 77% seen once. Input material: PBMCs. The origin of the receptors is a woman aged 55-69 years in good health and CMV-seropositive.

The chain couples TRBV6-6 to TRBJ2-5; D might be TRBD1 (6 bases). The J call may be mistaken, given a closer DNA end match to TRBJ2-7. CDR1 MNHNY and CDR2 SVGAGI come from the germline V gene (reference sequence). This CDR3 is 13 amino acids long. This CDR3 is CASQGQMGYEQYF. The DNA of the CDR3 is TGTGCCAGTCAGGGGCAGATGGGCTACGAGCAGTACTTC.

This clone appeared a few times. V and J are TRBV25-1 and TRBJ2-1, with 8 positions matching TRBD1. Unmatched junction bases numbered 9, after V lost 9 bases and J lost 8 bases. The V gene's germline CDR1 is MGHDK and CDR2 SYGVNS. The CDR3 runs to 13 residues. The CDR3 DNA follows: TGTGCCAGTAGGAGGACAGGGAGGCATGAGCAGTTCTTC. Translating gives CASRRTGRHEQFF.